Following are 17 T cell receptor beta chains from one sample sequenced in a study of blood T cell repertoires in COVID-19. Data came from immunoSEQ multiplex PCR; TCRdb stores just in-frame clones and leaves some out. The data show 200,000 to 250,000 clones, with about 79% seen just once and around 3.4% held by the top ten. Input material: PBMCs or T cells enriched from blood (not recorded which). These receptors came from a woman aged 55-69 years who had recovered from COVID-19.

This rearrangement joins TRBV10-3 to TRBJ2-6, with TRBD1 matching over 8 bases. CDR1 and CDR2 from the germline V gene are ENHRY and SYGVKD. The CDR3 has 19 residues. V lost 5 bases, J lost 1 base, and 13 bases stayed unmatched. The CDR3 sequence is CAISSGTGDSRSGANVLTF. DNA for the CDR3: TGTGCCATCAGTTCCGGGACAGGAGACTCTCGTTCTGGGGCCAACGTCCTGACTTTC.

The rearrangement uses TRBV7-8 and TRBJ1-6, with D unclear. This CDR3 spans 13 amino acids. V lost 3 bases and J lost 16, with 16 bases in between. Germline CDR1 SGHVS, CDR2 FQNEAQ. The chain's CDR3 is CASSFPGEGHLHF. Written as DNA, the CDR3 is TGTGCCAGCAGCTTTCCCGGGGAGGGCCATCTCCACTTT.

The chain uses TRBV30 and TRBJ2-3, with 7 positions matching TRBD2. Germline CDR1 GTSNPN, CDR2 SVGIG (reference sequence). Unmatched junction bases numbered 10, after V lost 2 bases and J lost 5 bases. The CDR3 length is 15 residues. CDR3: CAWSSAGEGRDTQYF. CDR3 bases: TGTGCCTGGAGTTCGGCGGGAGAGGGTAGAGATACGCAGTATTTT.

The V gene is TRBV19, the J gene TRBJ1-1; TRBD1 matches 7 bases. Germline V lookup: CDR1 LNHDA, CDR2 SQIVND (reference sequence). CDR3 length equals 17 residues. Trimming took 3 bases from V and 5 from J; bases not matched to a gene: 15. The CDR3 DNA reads TGTGCCAGTAGTATCGGGCTTCAGGGGGTGACTCGGACTGAAGCTTTCTTT. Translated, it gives CASSIGLQGVTRTEAFF.

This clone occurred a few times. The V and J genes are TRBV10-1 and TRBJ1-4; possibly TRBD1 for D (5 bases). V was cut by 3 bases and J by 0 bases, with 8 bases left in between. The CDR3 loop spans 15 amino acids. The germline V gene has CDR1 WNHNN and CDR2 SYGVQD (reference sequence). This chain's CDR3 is CASSDGQSTNEKLFF. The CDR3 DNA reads TGCGCCAGCAGTGATGGACAATCAACTAATGAAAAACTGTTTTTT.

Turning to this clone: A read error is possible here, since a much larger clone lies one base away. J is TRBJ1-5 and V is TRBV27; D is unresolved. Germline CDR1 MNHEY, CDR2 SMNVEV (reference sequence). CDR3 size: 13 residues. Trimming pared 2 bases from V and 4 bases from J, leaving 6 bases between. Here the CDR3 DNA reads TGTGCCAGCAGTTTAGGGGAGAATCAGCCCCAGCATTTT. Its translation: CASSLGENQPQHF.

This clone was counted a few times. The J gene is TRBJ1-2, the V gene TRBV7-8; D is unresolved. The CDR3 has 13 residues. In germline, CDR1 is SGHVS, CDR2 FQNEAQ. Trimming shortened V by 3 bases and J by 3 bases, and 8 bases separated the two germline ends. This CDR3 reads CASSLVSDYGYTF. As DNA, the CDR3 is TGTGCCAGCAGCTTGGTTTCGGACTATGGCTACACCTTC.

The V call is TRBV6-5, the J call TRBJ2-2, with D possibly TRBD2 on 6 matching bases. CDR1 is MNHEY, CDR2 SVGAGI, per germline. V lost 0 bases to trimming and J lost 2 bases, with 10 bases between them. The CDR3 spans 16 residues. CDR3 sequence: CASSYSGLVNTGELFF. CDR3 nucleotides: TGTGCCAGCAGTTACTCGGGACTTGTTAACACCGGGGAGCTGTTTTTT.

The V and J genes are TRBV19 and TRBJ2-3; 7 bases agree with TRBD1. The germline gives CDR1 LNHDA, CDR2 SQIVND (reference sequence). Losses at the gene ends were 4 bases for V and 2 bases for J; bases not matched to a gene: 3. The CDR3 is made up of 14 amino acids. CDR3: CASSTDRHTDTQYF. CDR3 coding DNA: TGTGCCAGTAGTACGGACAGGCACACAGATACGCAGTATTTT.

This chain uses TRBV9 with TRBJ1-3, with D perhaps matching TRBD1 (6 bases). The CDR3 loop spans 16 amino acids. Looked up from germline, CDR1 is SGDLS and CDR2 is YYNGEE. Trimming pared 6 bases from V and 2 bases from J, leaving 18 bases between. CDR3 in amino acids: CASTLGQGNTGNTIYF. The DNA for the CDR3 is TGTGCCAGCACCCTGGGGCAGGGGAATACTGGAAACACCATATATTTT.

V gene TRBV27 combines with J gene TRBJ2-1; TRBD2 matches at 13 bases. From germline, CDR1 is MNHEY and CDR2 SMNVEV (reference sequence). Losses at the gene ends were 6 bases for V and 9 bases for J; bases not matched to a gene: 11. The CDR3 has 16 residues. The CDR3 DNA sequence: TGTGCCAGCAGGATGACGGGACTAGCGGGATTTGGTGAGCAGTTCTTC. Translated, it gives CASRMTGLAGFGEQFF.

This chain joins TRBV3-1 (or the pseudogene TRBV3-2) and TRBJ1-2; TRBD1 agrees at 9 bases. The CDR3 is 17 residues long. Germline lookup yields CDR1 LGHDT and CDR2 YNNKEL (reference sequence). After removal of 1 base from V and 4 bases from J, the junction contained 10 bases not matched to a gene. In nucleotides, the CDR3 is TGTGCCAGCAGCCAAGCCCAGGACGGGACAGGGATCTATGGCTACACCTTC. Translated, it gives CASSQAQDGTGIYGYTF.

The DNA of the CDR3 is TGCGCCAGCAGCCAAGTTCCAGGGGCTAATGAAAAACTGTTTTTT. Its protein is CASSQVPGANEKLFF. The V and J genes are TRBV4-3 and TRBJ1-4, with D perhaps matching TRBD1 (6 bases). Per the germline V gene, CDR1 is LGHNA and CDR2 is YSLEER. The CDR3 contains 15 residues. Trimming took 1 base from V and 3 from J, leaving 9 bases between them.

The CDR3 DNA is TGTGCCAGCAGCTTATTAACCTACACAGATACGCAGTATTTT. Its translation is CASSLLTYTDTQYF. The V and J genes are TRBV7-2 and TRBJ2-3; D ambiguous. From germline, CDR1 is SGHTA and CDR2 FQGNSA. The CDR3 consists of 14 residues. V was clipped by 2 bases and J by 2 bases, with 8 bases between them.

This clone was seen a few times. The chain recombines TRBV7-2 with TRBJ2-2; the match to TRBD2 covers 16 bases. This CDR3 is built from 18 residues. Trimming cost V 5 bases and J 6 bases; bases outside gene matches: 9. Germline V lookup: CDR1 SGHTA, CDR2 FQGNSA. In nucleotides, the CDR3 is TGTGCCAGCAGCCCCCACCCCGGGACTAGCGGGGGGGCCGGGGAGCTGTTTTTT. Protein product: CASSPHPGTSGGAGELFF.

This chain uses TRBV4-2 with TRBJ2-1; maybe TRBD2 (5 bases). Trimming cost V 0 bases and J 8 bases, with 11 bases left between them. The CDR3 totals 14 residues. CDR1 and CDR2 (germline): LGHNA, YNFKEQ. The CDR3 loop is CASSQDRPRDEQFF. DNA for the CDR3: TGTGCCAGCAGCCAAGATCGACCGAGGGATGAGCAGTTCTTC.

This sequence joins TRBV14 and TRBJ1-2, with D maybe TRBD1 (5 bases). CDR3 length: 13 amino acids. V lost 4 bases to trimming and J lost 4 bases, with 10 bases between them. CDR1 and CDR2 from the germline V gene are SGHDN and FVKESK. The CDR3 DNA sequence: TGTGCCAGCAGCCTTGACAGAGTCTATGGCTACACCTTC. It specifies CASSLDRVYGYTF. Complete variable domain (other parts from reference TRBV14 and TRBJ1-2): EAGVTQFPSHSVIEKGQTVTLRCDPISGHDNLYWYRRVMGKEIKFLLHFVKESKQDESGMPNNRFLAERTGGTYSTLKVQPAELEDSGVYFCASSLDRVYGYTFGSGTRLTVV.